The source of this TCR beta chain is a study of blood T cell repertoires in COVID-19. Across the study: Researchers got acute and convalescent COVID-19 samples from the United States, Italy and Spain. From T cells, B-cell-depleted T cells, or PBMCs came the material, which was cDNA or gDNA.

This clone was counted between two and nine times. Germline V gene sequence: CDR1 SGHTA, CDR2 FQGNSA. This CDR3 is 15 amino acids long. V dropped 5 bases and J dropped 4; count of bases not matched to a gene: 10. Original handling: Reference gene primer amplification gave nucleated cell count estimates. The assay was immunoSEQ multiplex PCR, and TCRdb's table has in-frame clones only and misses some. V and J calls and clone size are as listed in that table; D and trimming were resolved from the DNA. Among about 42,000 clones, around 76% were seen once, and the ten largest hold about a quarter. This clonotype originated in an elderly man with acute or convalescent COVID-19. Sequencing was done on a sample of peripheral blood. The V and J genes are TRBV7-2 and TRBJ2-7, with 8 bases fitting TRBD2. This chain's CDR3 is CASSLLGGGLYEQYF. Here the CDR3 DNA reads TGTGCCAGCAGCCTTCTCGGGGGGGGCTTATACGAGCAGTACTTC.